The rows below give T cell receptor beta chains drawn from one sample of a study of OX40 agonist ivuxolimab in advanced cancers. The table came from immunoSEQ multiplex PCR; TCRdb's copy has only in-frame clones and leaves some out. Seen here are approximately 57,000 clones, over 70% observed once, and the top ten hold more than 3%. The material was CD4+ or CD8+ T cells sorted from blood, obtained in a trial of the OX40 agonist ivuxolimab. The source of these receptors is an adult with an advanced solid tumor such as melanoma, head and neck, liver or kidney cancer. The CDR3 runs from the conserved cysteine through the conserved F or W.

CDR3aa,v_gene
CASSRSSGANVLTF,TRBV7-3
CASSYQGSSYGYTF,TRBV19
CASSPGGEQYF,TRBV18
CASSDPQAGAYNEQFF,TRBV28
CAWSAGASTDTQYF,TRBV30
CASSLWTGADTQYF,TRBV11-2
CASSLGGQGASEQYF,TRBV5-1
CASSLGSGRGNEQFF,TRBV7-3
CASSFLGTGQAFF,TRBV27
CAISESRDRNEKLFF,TRBV10-3
CASSLNSGGWEQYF,TRBV5-5
CASSLGWYEQYF,TRBV7-9
CASSLMRDGNSNQPQHF,TRBV5-6
CASSPGRGSTDTQYF,TRBV11-3
CAWRLAGTSTDTQYF,TRBV30
CASSDTGGFEAFF,TRBV4-2
CASSLTQGRDTEAFF,TRBV5-1
CASSYTGVSNYGYTF,TRBV5-8
CASTPDSSGANVLTF,TRBV28
CASSLAGGPYEQYF,TRBV19
CASSSRTAIQETQYF,TRBV6-5
CASSLAGTVSYEQYF,TRBV7-2
CASSRSTSGSGLRETQYF,TRBV5-8
CASSYGQDTEAFF,TRBV6-6
CAIASQVDYGYTF,TRBV10-3
CASKAGPYNEQFF,TRBV19
CASSSPTGFGNTIYF,TRBV7-3
CASKQVNQPQHF,TRBV28
CASSYSGARASYEQYF,TRBV6-5
CASSEDEAGNSPLHF,TRBV2
CASTYSRSTEAFF,TRBV6-6
CAWSVPGISNEQYF,TRBV30
CASSLTLTEIEKLFF,TRBV6-5
CASSLAPGGQPQHF,TRBV5-6
CASSYTGQGAYEQYF,TRBV6-5
CASTRDSNQPQHF,TRBV28
CASSSQETQYF,TRBV11-2
CATGGAGGGSNYGYTF,TRBV28
CASSQTSGHPGETQYF,TRBV5-1
CASSLDLAREQYF,TRBV11-2
CASILFTLNYGYTF,TRBV7-9
CAWSQGLAPGANVLTF,TRBV30
CASSPALAGDNTGELFF,TRBV18
CASSPDRLGYGYTF,TRBV4-1
CASSLTGLDYNEQFF,TRBV5-1
CASLRDYLETQYF,TRBV6-6
CASTPGILYEQYF,TRBV30
CASRYGLAGPGRGTDTQYF,TRBV11-2
CASSLAGDLGQPQHF,TRBV6-5
CAWSVGRGSNEQFF,TRBV30
CSVEEQENTEAFF,TRBV29-1
CASSIGGGLETQYF,TRBV19
CASSLQGDRGYTEAFF,TRBV5-6
CASSLAGSGNTIYF,TRBV5-1
CASSEYRVGEKLFF,TRBV6-1
CSVVLSRGRRGLTGGNYNEQFF,TRBV29-1
CASSSGTSALVSGELFF,TRBV5-1
CASSLLLSGTRTDTQYF,TRBV28
CASSMAAGTGAYEQYF,TRBV19